The clone carrying this T cell receptor (beta chain) appeared a few times. Its antigen is unknown. The entry originates in a study of cytomegalovirus exposure and HLA in healthy donors. Findings and limits, study-wide: TCR beta sequences reportedly predicted the HLA-A and HLA-B alleles of most subjects accurately. Confirmation was obtained in vitro that a few CMV-associated chains are specific for CMV antigens.

Amplification used 60 Vbeta primers and 13 Jbeta primers. The protocol was immunoSEQ multiplex PCR, while the TCRdb copy is restricted to in-frame clones and leaves out a portion. Counted here are under 150,000 clones, 65% to 85% occurring once; the ten biggest clones make up approximately 2.3%. Trimming took off 6 bases at V and 11 bases at J, with 14 bases between the two ends. CDR1 and CDR2 (germline): MDHEN, SYDVKM. CDR3 length equals 12 residues. The sequence was collected from a male donor in good health and CMV-seronegative. This chain joins TRBV28 and TRBJ2-1; weak D call: TRBD2 (6 bases). The sample consisted of PBMCs. The CDR3 here is CASRGPEGKQFF. CDR3 DNA sequence: TGTGCCAGCAGAGGTCCGGAGGGAAAGCAGTTCTTC.